This T cell receptor (beta chain) originates from a study of blood T cell repertoires in COVID-19. This CDR3 contains 13 residues. Germline V lookup: CDR1 LGHDT, CDR2 YNNKEL (reference sequence). V dropped 1 base and J dropped 13 bases, with 14 bases sitting between them. Some clones are missing from TCRdb's copy, which holds only in-frame ones; the method was immunoSEQ multiplex PCR. The table has approximately 300,000 clones, around 84% seen once. Material: PBMCs or T cells enriched from blood (not recorded which). The sequence was collected from a woman in her 30s who had been exposed to COVID-19. V usage is TRBV3-1 (or the pseudogene TRBV3-2) and J usage is TRBJ2-1; D might be TRBD2 (6 bases). CDR3 nucleotides: TGTGCCAGCAGCCAAGTAAGAGGAGGACTACAGTTCTTC. This translates into CASSQVRGGLQFF.